This T cell receptor beta chain originates from a study of T cell responses to AZD1222 COVID-19 vaccine (dated by TCRdb to about 2021). A note on the overall study: AZD1222 recipients with second doses at about 4 weeks or about 12 weeks were pooled, because spike-specific TCR depth and breadth did not differ between schedules. TCR sequencing covered fewer than 250 trial participants: 200 to 220 given two doses of AZD1222 and 26 given two doses of MenACWY control vaccine. Enrollment into the trials was organized by age into subgroups of 18-55, 56-69 and 70-plus years, and those subgroups contained roughly 160, 29 and 62 TCR-sequenced participants, respectively. The paper's findings and limits, for the study overall: Reportedly, almost half of the unique spike-specific TCRs recognized epitopes lying outside the regions that are mutated in the B.1.351 and B.1.1.7 variants. Because no samples from the day 14 peak response were available, repertoires could be characterized only after the peak T cell response. Only five or six AZD1222 recipients were SARS-CoV-2 seropositive at baseline, limiting conclusions about previously exposed vaccinees. The vaccine-associated CD4 TCRs covered the entire spike protein, and the dominant responses fell in regions 160-218 and 743-854. In the small 56-69-year group, the increase in depth fell short of significance, most likely because of low power. Participants were mostly white British, with more females than males. The authors suggested clonal diversity may have been underestimated. Spike-specific TCR breadth and depth rose significantly after two AZD1222 doses compared with day 0 and with MenACWY recipients.

The CDR3 regions of human TCRbeta chains were analyzed by immunosequencing. From the authors' description of their analysis: TCRs in the repertoires were matched against a reference library of SARS-CoV-2-specific TCRs that had been generated with the MIRA antigen-specificity platform. Breadth was defined as the fraction of unique TCRs that were SARS-CoV-2-associated. Depth was defined as the fraction of total T cells that were SARS-CoV-2-associated. Each spike-specific TCR was assigned to its reactive spike region and to a CD4 or CD8 class using the MIRA data. Log10-transformed breadth and depth values were compared by one-way ANOVA with Sidak's multiple comparisons tests. The source is immuneACCESS, and TCRdb retained only in-frame sequences with V and J called. Part of the clones is not carried over; for the studies checked, unresolved V genes explain less than half of this, and the remainder is unexplained. V and J calls and clone size are given by that table; D and trimming were obtained from the DNA. Counted in this sample were roughly 100,000 clones; 75% to 95% of them appeared once. Together, the top ten hold about 50% of the sample.

The sample's time point label is to be understood as: baseline before first vaccination. The vaccinee samples were drawn from two UK trials, COV001 and COV002, one of which was a single-blind randomized controlled phase 2/3 trial testing AZD1222 (ChAdOx1 nCoV-19) in healthy adults. For TCRbeta chain sequencing, PBMC samples from trial participants were taken at day 0 and at day 28 after the second dose. Regarding this clone: Its specific antigen is unknown. Base qualities were left out, and no much larger clone turns up one base away.

CDR1 and CDR2 (LNHNV, YYDKDF) derive from the germline V gene (reference sequence). The CDR3 numbers 13 residues from cysteine through phenylalanine. Solely the CDR3 DNA is kept, with 39 bases framed from the first base. A distance of 7 bases separates the germline ends of V and J, which lose 2 bases and 2 bases respectively. The receptor was derived from an adult in good health. The chain couples TRBV15 to TRBJ2-7, and possibly TRBD1, on 6 matching bases. The sample consisted of peripheral blood, taken on day 0 of AZD1222 vaccination. The CDR3 protein: CATSRKGAYEQYF. The sequenced DNA: TGTGCCACCAGCAGAAAGGGGGCCTACGAGCAGTACTTC.